A selection of T cell receptor beta chains follows, all from one sample in a study of blood T cells in healthy people across ages. MiXCR, applied by TCRdb to the 5' RACE reads, yields one record per CDR3 protein. The sample contains about 590,000 distinct CDR3 sequences, less than 35% of which appear only once. The material sequenced was blood. All receptors derive from an elderly woman in good health. Both conserved end residues are part of each CDR3. A D gene is named only where the DNA matches it firmly. Rows give clone size only sometimes, using once, few, many, or a class for an expanded clone.

>17|TRBV3-1|TRBJ2-1|many|-
TGTGCCAGCAGCCAAGATGATGGGGTGAAGGGGAAGCATGAGCAGTTCTTC
CASSQDDGVKGKHEQFF
>14|TRBV21-1|TRBJ2-7|-|-
TGTGCCGGCAGCAAAGCCGGTAGGAGGGACGAGCAGTACTTC
CAGSKAGRRDEQYF
>13|TRBV20-1|TRBJ1-1|few|-
TGCAGTAACAGCGACTTCATGAACACTGAAGCTTTCTTT
CSNSDFMNTEAFF
>15|TRBV7-2|TRBJ2-1|-|-
TGTGCCAGCAGCTACACCGAGAAGGGGTATCTTGAGCAGTTCTTC
CASSYTEKGYLEQFF
>13|TRBV14|TRBJ1-1|few|-
TGTGCCAGCAGCGCCCGTAGTTTTACTGAAGCTTTCTTT
CASSARSFTEAFF
>12|TRBV2|TRBJ2-7|many|-
TGTGCCAGCAGGGGCAGAATTTACGAGCAGTACTTC
CASRGRIYEQYF
>14|TRBV5-1|TRBJ1-4|many|-
TGCGCCAGCAGCTTTGGGGACATTAATGAAAAACTGTTTTTT
CASSFGDINEKLFF
>15|TRBV11-2|TRBJ1-1|-|TRBD1
TGTGCCAGCAGCTCTCGGACAGGGAGGCACACTGAAGCTTTCTTT
CASSSRTGRHTEAFF
>14|TRBV28|TRBJ2-7|many|TRBD2
TGTGCCAGCACCCTACGCGGGGGTGAAAGGGAGCAGTACTTC
CASTLRGGEREQYF
>16|TRBV18|TRBJ2-4|many|-
TGTGCCAGCTCACCACTCCGTAGGCAGGGAGAAAACATTCAGTACTTC
CASSPLRRQGENIQYF
>14|TRBV12-3/TRBV12-4|TRBJ1-1|few|TRBD1
TGTGCCAGCAGAAAACAGGGGGAACTCACTGAAGCTTTCTTT
CASRKQGELTEAFF
>17|TRBV5-1|TRBJ2-5|many|-
TGCGCCAGCAGCTTATATAGGGCGAGACAGTTAGGGGAGACCCAGTACTTC
CASSLYRARQLGETQYF
>15|TRBV27|TRBJ2-3|many|-
TGTGCCAGCAGTTTCCGGGGGGCGGACGCAGATACGCAGTATTTT
CASSFRGADADTQYF
>13|TRBV19|TRBJ1-2|-|-
TGTGCCAGTAGTATACCAGGGGTGGATGGCTACACCTTC
CASSIPGVDGYTF
>17|TRBV28|TRBJ1-5|-|TRBD1
TGTGCCAGCAGTGCACTCCGGGACAGGGTAATTGGACAGCCCCAGCATTTT
CASSALRDRVIGQPQHF
>13|TRBV9|TRBJ1-5|-|-
TGTGCCAGCAGCTTGCGGGGGGCCCAGCCCCAGCATTTT
CASSLRGAQPQHF
>14|TRBV30|TRBJ1-2|-|-
TGTGCCTGGAGTGTACGGACATCGGGCTATGGCTACACCTTC
CAWSVRTSGYGYTF
>14|TRBV12-3/TRBV12-4|TRBJ1-4|-|-
TGTGCCAGCAGGTTAAGTTTAGGGGCCGAAAAACTGTTTTTT
CASRLSLGAEKLFF
>14|TRBV9|TRBJ1-5|many|TRBD1
TGTGCCAGCAGCGTAGAAGAGACAGGGCAGCCCCAGCATTTT
CASSVEETGQPQHF
>16|TRBV4-2|TRBJ1-4|many|-
TGTGCCAGCAGCCAAGGGTCAACAGGGAATAATGAAAAACTGTTTTTT
CASSQGSTGNNEKLFF
>17|TRBV9|TRBJ2-5|many|TRBD2
TGTGCCAGCAGCGTGGGGGGACTAGCGGGGGGACAAGAGACCCAGTACTTC
CASSVGGLAGGQETQYF
>15|TRBV5-4|TRBJ2-1|-|-
TGTGCCAGCAGCGAGAAAGTAACCACCGTCAATGAGCAGTTCTTC
CASSEKVTTVNEQFF
>14|TRBV12-3/TRBV12-4|TRBJ2-5|-|TRBD2
TGTGCCAGCAGTTTATCGGGGGGACGGAATGAGCAGTACTTC
CASSLSGGRNEQYF
>15|TRBV5-1|TRBJ2-5|-|-
TGCGCTAGCAGCGAGGGAGCGTTTGGGGTAGAGACCCAGTACTTC
CASSEGAFGVETQYF
>12|TRBV12-3/TRBV12-4|TRBJ2-3|-|-
TGTGCCAGCAGCGACAACGCAGATGCGCAGTATTTT
CASSDNADAQYF
>11|TRBV20-1|TRBJ1-1|-|TRBD1
TGCAGTGCTCTGTCCAGGGGGCTAGCTTTCTTT
CSALSRGLAFF
>12|TRBV5-1|TRBJ2-7|many|-
TGCGCCAGCAGCTTGACCACGGGCGAGCAGTACTTC
CASSLTTGEQYF
>14|TRBV2|TRBJ1-1|few|TRBD1
TGTGCCAGCAGGGACAGGGGTTACAACACTGAAGCTTTCTTT
CASRDRGYNTEAFF
>15|TRBV3-1|TRBJ1-4|-|TRBD1
TGTGCCAGCAGCCAAGAGAGGACAGGGGGAGAAAAACTGTTTTTT
CASSQERTGGEKLFF
>14|TRBV5-1|TRBJ2-3|many|-
TGCGCCAGCAGCTTGGTGGGGGCTGGAGATACGCAGTATTTT
CASSLVGAGDTQYF
>16|TRBV3-1|TRBJ2-3|-|TRBD2
TGCGCCAGCAGCCAATTAGGCGGGAGGGCAGGAGATACGCAGTATTTT
CASSQLGGRAGDTQYF
>10|TRBV7-9|TRBJ1-1|few|-
TGTGCCACCAGGGGCCCTGAAGCTTTCTTT
CATRGPEAFF
>14|TRBV7-3|TRBJ2-7|few|TRBD2
TGTGCCAGCAGCTTAGACGGGGGGGCAAATGAGCAGTACTTC
CASSLDGGANEQYF
>14|TRBV11-2|TRBJ2-3|many|-
TGTGCCAGCAGCTTGGTCCCGCGGGCAGATACGCAGTATTTT
CASSLVPRADTQYF
>16|TRBV6-1|TRBJ2-5|many|-
TGTGCCAGCAGTTCAACCTTACAGGGATCGGGGGAGACCCAGTACTTC
CASSSTLQGSGETQYF
>17|TRBV5-6|TRBJ2-1|few|TRBD2
TGTGCCAGCAGCCGACGGACTAGCGGGGGGGGATACAATGAGCAGTTCTTC
CASSRRTSGGGYNEQFF
>12|TRBV20-1|TRBJ2-1|many|TRBD1
TGCAGTGCAGGACAGGATCTGCATGAGCAGTTCTTC
CSAGQDLHEQFF
>15|TRBV20-1|TRBJ2-1|-|TRBD1
TGCAGTGCTATCCCGGGACAGGGCTCCTACAATGAGCAGTTCTTC
CSAIPGQGSYNEQFF
>14|TRBV30|TRBJ1-4|few|-
TGTGCCTGGAGTGAGACCGCAACTAATGAAAAACGGTTTTTT
CAWSETATNEKRFF
>19|TRBV24-1|TRBJ2-1|many|TRBD1
TGTGCCACCAGTGATCCCAGCCGGGACAGGGGGAGCTCCTACAATGAGCAGTTCTTC
CATSDPSRDRGSSYNEQFF
>16|TRBV5-1|TRBJ2-7|many|-
TGCGCCAGCAGCTTGGCTCGCGCAGTCCGGAATGCAGGGCAGTACTTC
CASSLARAVRNAGQYF
>14|TRBV9|TRBJ1-1|once|-
TGTGCCAGCAGCGTCGGGCCGAGTTCAACTGAAGCTTTCTTT
CASSVGPSSTEAFF
>15|TRBV12-3/TRBV12-4|TRBJ1-3|few|-
TGTGCCAGCAGGACCCTGGGGGGGCGAGGAAACACCATATATTTT
CASRTLGGRGNTIYF
>13|TRBV20-1|TRBJ2-1|many|-
TGCAGTGCTAGCGGACTGGCTCTCCGAGAGCAGTTCTTC
CSASGLALREQFF
>15|TRBV29-1|TRBJ2-5|-|-
TGCAGCGTTGCATCTGTAGGATTTACAAACAATGGGCAGTACTTC
CSVASVGFTNNGQYF
>16|TRBV4-1|TRBJ2-3|once|-
TGCGCCAGCAGCCAAGTTAATAGCGGCCCCACAGATACGCAGTATTTT
CASSQVNSGPTDTQYF